What follows is one T cell receptor beta chain and its context. These data are taken from a study of blood T cell repertoires in COVID-19. Seattle researchers signed up patients amid active infection and tracked them longitudinally. CDR1 LNHDA and CDR2 SQIVND come from the germline V gene (reference sequence). The CDR3 has 16 amino acids. V was trimmed by 5 bases and J by 3 bases, leaving 20 bases between them. This table comes from immunoSEQ multiplex PCR, and its TCRdb copy is limited to in-frame clones, with some not included. The data show about 92,000 clones, with around 85% seen just once and around 20% held by the top ten.

V is TRBV19 and J is TRBJ2-7; possibly TRBD1 for D (5 bases). The TCR comes from a woman aged 55 to 70 with COVID-19, enrolled during active disease. Sample: peripheral blood. CDR3 residues: CASSVVGVAGHYEQYF. CDR3 DNA: TGTGCCAGTAGTGTAGTCGGAGTTGCAGGGCACTACGAGCAGTACTTC.